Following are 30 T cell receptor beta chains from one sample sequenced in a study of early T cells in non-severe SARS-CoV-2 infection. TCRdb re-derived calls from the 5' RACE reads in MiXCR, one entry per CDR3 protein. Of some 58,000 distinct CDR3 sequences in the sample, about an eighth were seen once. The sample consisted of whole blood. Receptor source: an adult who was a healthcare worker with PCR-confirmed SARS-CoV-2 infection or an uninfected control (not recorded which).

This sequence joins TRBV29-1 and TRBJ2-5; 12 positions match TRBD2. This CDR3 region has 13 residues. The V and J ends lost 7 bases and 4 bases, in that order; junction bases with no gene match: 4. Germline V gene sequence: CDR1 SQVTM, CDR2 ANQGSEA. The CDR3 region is CSASSGGAETQYF. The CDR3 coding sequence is TGCAGCGCATCTAGCGGGGGGGCAGAGACCCAGTACTTC.

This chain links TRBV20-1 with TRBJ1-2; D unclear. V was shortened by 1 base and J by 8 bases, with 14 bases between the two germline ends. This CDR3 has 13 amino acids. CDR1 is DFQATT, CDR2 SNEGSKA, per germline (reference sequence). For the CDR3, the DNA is TGCAGTGCTAGAGCAGGCCCTCTCGGGGGCTACACCTTC. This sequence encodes CSARAGPLGGYTF.

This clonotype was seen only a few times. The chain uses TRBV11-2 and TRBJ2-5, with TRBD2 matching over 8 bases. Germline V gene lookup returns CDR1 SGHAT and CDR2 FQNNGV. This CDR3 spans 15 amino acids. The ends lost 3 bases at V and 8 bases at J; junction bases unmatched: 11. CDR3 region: CASSFRGGTTGTQYF. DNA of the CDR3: TGTGCCAGCAGCTTCCGGGGGGGCACCACAGGTACCCAGTACTTC. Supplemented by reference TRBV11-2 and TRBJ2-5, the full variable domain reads EAGVAQSPRYKIIEKRQSVAFWCNPISGHATLYWYQQILGQGPKLLIQFQNNGVVDDSQLPKDRFSAERLKGVDSTLKIQPAKLEDSAVYLCASSFRGGTTGTQYFGPGTRLLVL.

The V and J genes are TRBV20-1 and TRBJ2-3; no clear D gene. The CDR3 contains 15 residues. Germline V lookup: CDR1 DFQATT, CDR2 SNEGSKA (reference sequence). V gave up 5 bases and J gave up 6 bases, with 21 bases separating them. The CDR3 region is CSAPPASSGDDTQYF. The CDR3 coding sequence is TGCAGTGCTCCCCCAGCAAGTTCTGGGGATGATACGCAGTATTTT.

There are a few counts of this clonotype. The CDR3 coding sequence is TGTGCCAGCAGCTTGGAAGGAAGGGGCCAGCATTTT. It yields the protein CASSLEGRGQHF. The chain carries TRBV5-4 and TRBJ1-5; D is possibly TRBD1 (5 bases). V lost 0 bases, J lost 12 bases, and 10 bases lay in between. Germline assignment: CDR1 SGHNT and CDR2 YYREEE (reference sequence). The CDR3 is made up of 12 amino acids.

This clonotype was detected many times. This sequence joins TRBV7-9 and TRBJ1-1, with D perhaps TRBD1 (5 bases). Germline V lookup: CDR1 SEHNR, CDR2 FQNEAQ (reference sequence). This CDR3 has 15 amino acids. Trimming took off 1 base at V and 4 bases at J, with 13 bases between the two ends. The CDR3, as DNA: TGTGCCAGCAGCTTAGGCACCGGGACCCCCACTGAAGCTTTCTTT. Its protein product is CASSLGTGTPTEAFF.

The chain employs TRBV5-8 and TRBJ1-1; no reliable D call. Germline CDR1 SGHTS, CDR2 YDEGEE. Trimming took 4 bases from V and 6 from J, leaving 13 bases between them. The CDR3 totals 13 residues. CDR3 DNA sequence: TGTGCCAGCAGCAACAGACTGAGGGCTGAAGCTTTCTTT. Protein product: CASSNRLRAEAFF. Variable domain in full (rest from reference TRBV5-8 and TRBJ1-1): EAGVTQSPTHLIKTRGQQATLRCSPISGHTSVYWYQQALGLGLQFLLWYDEGEERNRGNFPPRFSGRQFPNYSSELNVNALELEDSALYLCASSNRLRAEAFFGQGTRLTVV.

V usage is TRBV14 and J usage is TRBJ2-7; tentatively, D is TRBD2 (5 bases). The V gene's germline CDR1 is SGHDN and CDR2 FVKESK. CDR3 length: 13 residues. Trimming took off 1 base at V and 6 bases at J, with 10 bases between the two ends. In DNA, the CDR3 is TGTGCCAGCAGCCAAGTTCGGGGTACCGAGCAGTACTTC. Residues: CASSQVRGTEQYF.

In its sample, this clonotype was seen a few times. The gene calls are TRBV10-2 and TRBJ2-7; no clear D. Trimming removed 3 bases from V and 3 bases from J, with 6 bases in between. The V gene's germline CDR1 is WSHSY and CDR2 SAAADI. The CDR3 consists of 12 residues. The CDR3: CASSDLLYEQYF. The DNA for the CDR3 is TGCGCCAGCAGTGACCTCCTCTACGAGCAGTACTTC.

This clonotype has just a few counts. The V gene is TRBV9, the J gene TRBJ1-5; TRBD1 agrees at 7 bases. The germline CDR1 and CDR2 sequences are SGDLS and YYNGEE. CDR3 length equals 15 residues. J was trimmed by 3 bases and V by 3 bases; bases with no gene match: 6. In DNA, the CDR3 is TGTGCCAGCAGCGCAGAGACAGGGATCAATCAGCCCCAGCATTTT. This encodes CASSAETGINQPQHF.

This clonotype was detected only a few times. In nucleotides, the CDR3 is TGTGCCAGCACAACCGGGACATCGGCTTTCTTT. Encoded protein: CASTTGTSAFF. The chain joins TRBV6-5 to TRBJ1-1; weak D call: TRBD1 (6 bases). This CDR3 has 11 amino acids. CDR1 is MNHEY, CDR2 SVGAGI, per germline. The V gene lost 7 bases and the J gene lost 11 bases, with 14 bases spanning the gap.

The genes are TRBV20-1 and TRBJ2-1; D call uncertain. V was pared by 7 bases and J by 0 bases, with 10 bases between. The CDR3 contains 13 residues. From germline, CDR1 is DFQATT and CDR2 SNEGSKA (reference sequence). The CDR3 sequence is CSVYPSSYNEQFF. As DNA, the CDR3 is TGCAGTGTTTACCCAAGCTCCTACAATGAGCAGTTCTTC.

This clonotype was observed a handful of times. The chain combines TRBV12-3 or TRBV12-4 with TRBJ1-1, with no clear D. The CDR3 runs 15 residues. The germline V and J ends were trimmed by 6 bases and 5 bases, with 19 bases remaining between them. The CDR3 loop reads CASSPGKWRDTEAFF. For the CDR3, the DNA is TGTGCCAGCAGCCCCGGAAAGTGGCGCGATACTGAAGCTTTCTTT.

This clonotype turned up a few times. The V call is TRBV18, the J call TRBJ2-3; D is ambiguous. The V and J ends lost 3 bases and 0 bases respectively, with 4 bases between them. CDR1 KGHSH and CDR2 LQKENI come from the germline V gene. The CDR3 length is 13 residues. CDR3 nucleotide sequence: TGTGCCAGCTCACCGGACAGCACAGATACGCAGTATTTT. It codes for CASSPDSTDTQYF.

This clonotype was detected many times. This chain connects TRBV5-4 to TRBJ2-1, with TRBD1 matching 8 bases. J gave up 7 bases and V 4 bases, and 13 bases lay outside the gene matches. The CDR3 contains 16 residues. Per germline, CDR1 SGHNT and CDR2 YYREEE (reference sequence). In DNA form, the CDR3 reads TGTGCCAGCAGCACCGGACAGGGTCAGTCTGTGAATGAGCAGTTCTTC. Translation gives CASSTGQGQSVNEQFF.

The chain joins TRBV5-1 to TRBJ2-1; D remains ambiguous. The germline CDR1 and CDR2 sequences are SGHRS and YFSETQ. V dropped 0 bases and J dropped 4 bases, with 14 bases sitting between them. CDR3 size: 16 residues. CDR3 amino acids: CASSLASAVSYNEQFF. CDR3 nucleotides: TGCGCCAGCAGCTTGGCCTCGGCGGTCTCTTACAATGAGCAGTTCTTC. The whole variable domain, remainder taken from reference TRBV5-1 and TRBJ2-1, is KAGVTQTPRYLIKTRGQQVTLSCSPISGHRSVSWYQQTPGQGLQFLFEYFSETQRNKGNFPGRFSGRQFSNSRSEMNVSTLELGDSALYLCASSLASAVSYNEQFFGPGTRLTVL.

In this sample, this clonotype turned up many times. The CDR3 protein is CASSSQSSYNSPLHF. CDR3 nucleotide sequence: TGCGCCAGCAGCTCGCAGAGCTCCTATAATTCACCCCTCCACTTT. The chain recombines TRBV10-2 with TRBJ1-6; D gene uncertain. V was cut by 6 bases and J by 0 bases, with 9 bases left in between. From germline, CDR1 is WSHSY and CDR2 SAAADI. CDR3 length: 15 residues.

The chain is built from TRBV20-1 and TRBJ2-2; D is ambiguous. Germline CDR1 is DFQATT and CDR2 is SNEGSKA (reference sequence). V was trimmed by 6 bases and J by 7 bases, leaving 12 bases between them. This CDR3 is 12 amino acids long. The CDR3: CSAAGILGELFF. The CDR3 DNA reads TGCAGTGCAGCAGGCATTCTCGGGGAGCTGTTTTTT.

The CDR3 reads CASSLPPRTGESYTF. DNA for the CDR3: TGTGCCAGCAGTCTCCCCCCCAGGACAGGGGAGAGCTACACCTTC. This chain uses TRBV7-9 with TRBJ1-2, with 9 bases fitting TRBD1. Trimming at V came to 6 bases and at J to 9 bases, leaving 14 bases not matched to a gene. The CDR3 is 15 amino acids. Germline-derived CDR1 and CDR2 are SEHNR and FQNEAQ (reference sequence).

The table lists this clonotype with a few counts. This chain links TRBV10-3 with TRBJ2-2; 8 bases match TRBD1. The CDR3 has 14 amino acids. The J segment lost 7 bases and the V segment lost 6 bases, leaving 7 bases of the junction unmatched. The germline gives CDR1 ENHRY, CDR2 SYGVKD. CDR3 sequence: CAISRDRGGGELFF. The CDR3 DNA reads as TGTGCCATCAGCCGCGACAGGGGCGGCGGGGAGCTGTTTTTT.

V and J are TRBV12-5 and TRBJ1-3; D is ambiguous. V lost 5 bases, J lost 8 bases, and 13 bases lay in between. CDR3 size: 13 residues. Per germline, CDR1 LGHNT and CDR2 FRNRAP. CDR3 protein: CASGRAIVDTIYF. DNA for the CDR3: TGTGCTAGTGGTCGGGCAATCGTGGACACCATATATTTT.

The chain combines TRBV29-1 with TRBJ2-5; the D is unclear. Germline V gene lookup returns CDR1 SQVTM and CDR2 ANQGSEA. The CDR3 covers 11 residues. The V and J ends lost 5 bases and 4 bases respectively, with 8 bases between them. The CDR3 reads CSVLSPETQYF. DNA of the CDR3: TGCAGCGTTTTATCCCCAGAGACCCAGTACTTC.

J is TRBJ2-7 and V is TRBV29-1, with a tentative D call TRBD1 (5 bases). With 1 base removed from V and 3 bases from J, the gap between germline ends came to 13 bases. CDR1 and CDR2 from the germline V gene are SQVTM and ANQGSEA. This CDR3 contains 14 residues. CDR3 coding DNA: TGCAGCGTTGAAGGGCAGGGAAGGGACTACGAGCAGTACTTC. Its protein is CSVEGQGRDYEQYF.

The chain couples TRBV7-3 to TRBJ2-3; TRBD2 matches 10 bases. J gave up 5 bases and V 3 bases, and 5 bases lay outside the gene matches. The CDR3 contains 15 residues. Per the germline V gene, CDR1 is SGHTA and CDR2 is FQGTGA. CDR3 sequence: CASSFSGGYGDTQYF. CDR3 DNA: TGTGCCAGCAGCTTTAGCGGGGGGTATGGAGATACGCAGTATTTT.

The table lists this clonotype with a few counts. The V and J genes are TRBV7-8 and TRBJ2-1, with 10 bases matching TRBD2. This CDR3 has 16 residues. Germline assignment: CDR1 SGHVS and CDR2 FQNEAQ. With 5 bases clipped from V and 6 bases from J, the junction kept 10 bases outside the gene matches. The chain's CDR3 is CASSPYRVAGGNEQFF. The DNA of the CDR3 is TGTGCCAGCAGCCCCTATAGGGTAGCGGGGGGCAATGAGCAGTTCTTC.

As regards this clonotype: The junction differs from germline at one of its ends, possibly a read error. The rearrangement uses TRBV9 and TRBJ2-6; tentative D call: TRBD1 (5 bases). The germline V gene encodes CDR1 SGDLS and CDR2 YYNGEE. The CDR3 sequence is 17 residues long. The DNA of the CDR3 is TGTGCCAGCAGCGCCGACCCCTGGGGATCTGGGGCCATCGTCCTGACTTTC. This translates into CASSADPWGSGAIVLTF.

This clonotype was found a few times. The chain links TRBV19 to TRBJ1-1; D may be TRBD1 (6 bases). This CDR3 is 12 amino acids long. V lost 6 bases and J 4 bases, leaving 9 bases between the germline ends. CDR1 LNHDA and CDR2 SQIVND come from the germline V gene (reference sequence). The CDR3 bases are TGTGCCAGTAGCAGGACAGTCACTGAAGCTTTCTTT. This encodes CASSRTVTEAFF. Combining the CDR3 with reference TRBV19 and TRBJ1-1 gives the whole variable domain DGGITQSPKYLFRKEGQNVTLSCEQNLNHDAMYWYRQDPGQGLRLIYYSQIVNDFQKGDIAEGYSVSREKKESFPLTVTSAQKNPTAFYLCASSRTVTEAFFGQGTRLTVV.

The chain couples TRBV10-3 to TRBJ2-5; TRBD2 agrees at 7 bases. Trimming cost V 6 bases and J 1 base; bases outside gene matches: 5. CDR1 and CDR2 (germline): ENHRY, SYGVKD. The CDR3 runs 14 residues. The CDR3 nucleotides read TGTGCCATCAGCCCACTAGCGTCCCAAGAGACCCAGTACTTC. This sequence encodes CAISPLASQETQYF.

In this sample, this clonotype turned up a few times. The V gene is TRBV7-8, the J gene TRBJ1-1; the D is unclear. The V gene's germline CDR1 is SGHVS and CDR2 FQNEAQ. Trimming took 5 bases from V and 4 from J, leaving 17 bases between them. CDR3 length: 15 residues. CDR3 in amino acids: CASSPRWARSTEAFF. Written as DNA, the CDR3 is TGTGCCAGCAGCCCCCGATGGGCGCGGAGCACTGAAGCTTTCTTT. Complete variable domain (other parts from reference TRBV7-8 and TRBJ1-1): GAGVSQSPRYKVAKRGQDVALRCDPISGHVSLFWYQQALGQGPEFLTYFQNEAQLDKSGLPSDRFFAERPEGSVSTLKIQRTQQEDSAVYLCASSPRWARSTEAFFGQGTRLTVV.

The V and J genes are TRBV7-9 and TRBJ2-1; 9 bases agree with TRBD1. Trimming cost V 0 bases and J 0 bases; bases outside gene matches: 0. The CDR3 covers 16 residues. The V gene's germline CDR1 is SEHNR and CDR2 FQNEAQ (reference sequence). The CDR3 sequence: CASSLATGGSYNEQFF. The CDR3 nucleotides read TGTGCCAGCAGCTTAGCGACAGGGGGCTCCTACAATGAGCAGTTCTTC.